The clone carrying this TCR beta chain was found a few times. The V and J ends lost 5 bases and 7 bases respectively, with 15 bases between them. This CDR3 region has 14 residues. The germline CDR1 and CDR2 sequences are MNHEY and SVGAGI. These data come from a study of blood T cell repertoires in COVID-19. Turning to the study itself: There were acute and convalescent COVID-19 samples, and they came from the United States, Italy and Spain. PBMCs, B-cell-depleted T cells, or T cells provided the cDNA or gDNA that made up the material.

Under the authors' procedure: Researchers report that nucleated cell counts were estimated from reference gene primer amplification. The table came from immunoSEQ multiplex PCR; TCRdb's copy has only in-frame clones and leaves some out. V and J calls and clone size are those listed in that table; D and trimming were worked out from the DNA. In the table there are 140,000 to 150,000 clones, almost 80% of which are singletons. The source is a man aged 45 to 65 with active or convalescent COVID-19. The sequenced material came from peripheral blood. The J gene is TRBJ1-5, the V gene TRBV6-5; D perhaps matches TRBD1 (5 bases). The CDR3 DNA reads TGTGCCAGCAGTCAAAGGGGCCTCCAGCAGCCCCAGCATTTT. As protein: CASSQRGLQQPQHF.